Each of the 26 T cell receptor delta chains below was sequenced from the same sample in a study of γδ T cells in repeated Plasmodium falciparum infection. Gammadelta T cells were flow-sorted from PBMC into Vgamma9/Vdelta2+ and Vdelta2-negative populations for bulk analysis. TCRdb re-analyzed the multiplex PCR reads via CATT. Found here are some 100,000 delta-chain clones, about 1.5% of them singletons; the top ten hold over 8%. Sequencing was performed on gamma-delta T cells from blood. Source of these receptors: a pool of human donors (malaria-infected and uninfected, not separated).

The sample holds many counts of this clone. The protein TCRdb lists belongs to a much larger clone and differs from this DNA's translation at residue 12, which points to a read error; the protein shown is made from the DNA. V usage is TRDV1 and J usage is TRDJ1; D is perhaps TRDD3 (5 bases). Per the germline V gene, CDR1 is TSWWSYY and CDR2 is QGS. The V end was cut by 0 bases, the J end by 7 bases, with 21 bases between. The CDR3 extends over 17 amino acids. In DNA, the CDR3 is TGTGCTCTTGGGGAACTCAGGCCCGGCGGGGGCAACTTTAAACTCATCTTT. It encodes CALGELRPGGGNFKLIF.

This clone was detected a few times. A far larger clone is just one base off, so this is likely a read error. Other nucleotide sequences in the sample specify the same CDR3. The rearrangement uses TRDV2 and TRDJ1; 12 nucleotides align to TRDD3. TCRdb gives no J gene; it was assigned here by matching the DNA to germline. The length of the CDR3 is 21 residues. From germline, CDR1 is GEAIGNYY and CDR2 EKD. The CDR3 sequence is CACDLKAFLSTGGYPTDKLIF. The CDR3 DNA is TGCGCCTGTGACCTTAAGGCCTTCCTAAGTACTGGGGGATACCCCACCGATAAACTCATCTTT.

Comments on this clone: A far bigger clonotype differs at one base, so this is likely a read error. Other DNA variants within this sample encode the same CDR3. The CDR3 DNA sequence: TGTGCCTGTGCCTACTTCCTGAACTGGGGGAAACCGGAGGGGTACACCGACAAACTCATCTTT. It codes for CACAYFLNWGKPEGYTDKLIF. The chain combines TRDV2 with TRDJ1, with 9 nucleotides matching TRDD3. Germline matching of the DNA provided the J gene here, since TCRdb leaves it blank. The CDR3 totals 21 residues. Germline lookup yields CDR1 GEAIGNYY and CDR2 EKD.

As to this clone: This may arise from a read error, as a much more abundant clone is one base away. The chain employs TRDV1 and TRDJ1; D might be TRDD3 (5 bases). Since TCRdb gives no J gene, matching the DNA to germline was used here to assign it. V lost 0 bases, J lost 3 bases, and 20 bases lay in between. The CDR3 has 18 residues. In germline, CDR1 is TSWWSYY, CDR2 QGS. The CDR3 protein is CALGELGLPPPGADKLIF. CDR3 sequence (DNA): TGTGCTCTTGGGGAACTGGGCCTCCCTCCGCCGGGGGCCGATAAACTCATCTTT.

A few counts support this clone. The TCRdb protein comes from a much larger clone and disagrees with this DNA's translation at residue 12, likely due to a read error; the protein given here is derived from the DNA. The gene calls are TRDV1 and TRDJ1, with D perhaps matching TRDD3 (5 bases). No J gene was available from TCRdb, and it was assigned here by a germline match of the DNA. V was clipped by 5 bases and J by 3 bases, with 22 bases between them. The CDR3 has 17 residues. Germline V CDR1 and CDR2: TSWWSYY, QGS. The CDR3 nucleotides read TGTGCTCTTGGGCTACCTCCGGCGGGATTGTTTGCCGATAAACTCATCTTT. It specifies CALGLPPAGLFADKLIF.

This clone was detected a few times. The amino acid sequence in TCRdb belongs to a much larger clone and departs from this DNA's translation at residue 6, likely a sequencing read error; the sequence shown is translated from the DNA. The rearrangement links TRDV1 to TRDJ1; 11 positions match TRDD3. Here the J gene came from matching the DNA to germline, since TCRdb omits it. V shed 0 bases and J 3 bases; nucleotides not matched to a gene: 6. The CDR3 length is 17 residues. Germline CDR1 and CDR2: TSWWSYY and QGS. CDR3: CALGELPPGGYSDKLIF. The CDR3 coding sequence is TGTGCTCTTGGGGAACTTCCCCCTGGGGGATACTCCGATAAACTCATCTTT.

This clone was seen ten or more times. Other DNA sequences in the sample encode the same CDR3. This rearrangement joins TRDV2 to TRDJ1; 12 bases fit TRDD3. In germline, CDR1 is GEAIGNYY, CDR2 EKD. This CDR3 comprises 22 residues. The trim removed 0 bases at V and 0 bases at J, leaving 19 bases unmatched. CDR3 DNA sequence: TGTGCCTGTGACACCGCTCTACGTTCCACTGGGGGATACAAGGAGGACACCGATAAACTCATCTTT. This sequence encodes CACDTALRSTGGYKEDTDKLIF.

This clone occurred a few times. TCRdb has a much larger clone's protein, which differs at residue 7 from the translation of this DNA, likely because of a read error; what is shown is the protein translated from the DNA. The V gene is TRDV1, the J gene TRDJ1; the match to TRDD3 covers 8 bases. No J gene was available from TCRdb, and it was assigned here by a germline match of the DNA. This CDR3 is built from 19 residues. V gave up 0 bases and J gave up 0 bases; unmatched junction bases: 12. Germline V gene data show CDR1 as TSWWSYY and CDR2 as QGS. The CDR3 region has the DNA TGTGCTCTTGGGGAACTATTCTACCAGGGGGATAGCTACACCGATAAACTCATCTTT. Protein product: CALGELFYQGDSYTDKLIF.

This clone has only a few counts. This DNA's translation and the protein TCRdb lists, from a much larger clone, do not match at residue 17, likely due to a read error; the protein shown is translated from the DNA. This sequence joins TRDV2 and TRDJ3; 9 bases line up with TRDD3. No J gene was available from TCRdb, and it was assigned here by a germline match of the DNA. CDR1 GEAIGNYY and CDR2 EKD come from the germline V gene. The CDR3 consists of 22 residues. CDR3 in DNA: TGTGCCTGTGACATCCTACCCCGTACTGGGGGACTACTCTCCTGGGACGCCCGACAGATGTTTTTC. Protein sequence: CACDILPRTGGLLSWDARQMFF.

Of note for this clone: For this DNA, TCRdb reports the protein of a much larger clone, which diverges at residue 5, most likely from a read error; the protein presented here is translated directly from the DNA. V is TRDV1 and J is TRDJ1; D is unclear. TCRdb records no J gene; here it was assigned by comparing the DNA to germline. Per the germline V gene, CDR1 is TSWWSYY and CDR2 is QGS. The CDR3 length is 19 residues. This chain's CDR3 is CALGKLWLQGVGYTDKLIF. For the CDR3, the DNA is TGTGCTCTTGGGAAACTATGGCTACAGGGAGTGGGTTACACCGATAAACTCATCTTT.

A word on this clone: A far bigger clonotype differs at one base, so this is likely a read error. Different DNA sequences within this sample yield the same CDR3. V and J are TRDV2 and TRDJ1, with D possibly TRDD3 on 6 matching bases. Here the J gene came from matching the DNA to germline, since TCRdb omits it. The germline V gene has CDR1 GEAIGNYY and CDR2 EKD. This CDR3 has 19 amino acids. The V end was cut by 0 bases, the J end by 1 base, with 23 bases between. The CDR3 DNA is TGTGCCTGTGACACCCGTACTGGTGGATACTCAACCTTCACCGATAAACTCATCTTT. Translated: CACDTRTGGYSTFTDKLIF.

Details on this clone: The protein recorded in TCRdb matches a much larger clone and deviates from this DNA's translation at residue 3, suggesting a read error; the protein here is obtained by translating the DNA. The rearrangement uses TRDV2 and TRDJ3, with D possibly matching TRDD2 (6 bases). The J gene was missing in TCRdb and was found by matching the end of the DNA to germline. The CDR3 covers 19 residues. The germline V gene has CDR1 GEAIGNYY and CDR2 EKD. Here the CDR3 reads CARDTVSYPFSWDTRQMFF. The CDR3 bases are TGTGCCCGTGACACCGTGTCCTACCCCTTCTCCTGGGACACCCGACAGATGTTTTTC.

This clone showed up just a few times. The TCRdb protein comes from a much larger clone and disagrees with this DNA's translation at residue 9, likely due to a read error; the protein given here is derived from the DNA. The CDR3 DNA reads TGTGCTCTTGGGGAACCTGCGCCCCTCTGGGGGATAATGCGCAACACCGATAAACTCATCTTT. This encodes CALGEPAPLWGIMRNTDKLIF. The chain couples TRDV1 to TRDJ1, with 10 bases aligning to TRDD3. Per the germline V gene, CDR1 is TSWWSYY and CDR2 is QGS. The CDR3 loop spans 21 amino acids. Trimming removed 1 base from V and 0 bases from J; junction bases left unmatched: 17.

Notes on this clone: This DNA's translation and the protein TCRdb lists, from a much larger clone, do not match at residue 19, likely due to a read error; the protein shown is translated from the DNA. The CDR3 DNA reads as TGTGCTCTTGGGGAACCTGGCCTTCCTAGGTACAGGGGGATTGCCTACACCGATGAACTCATCTTT. It encodes CALGEPGLPRYRGIAYTDELIF. J is TRDJ1 and V is TRDV1; D possibly corresponds to TRDD2 (8 bases). No J segment appears in TCRdb, so it was assigned here by matching the sequence to germline. This CDR3 contains 22 residues. CDR1 is TSWWSYY, CDR2 QGS, per germline.

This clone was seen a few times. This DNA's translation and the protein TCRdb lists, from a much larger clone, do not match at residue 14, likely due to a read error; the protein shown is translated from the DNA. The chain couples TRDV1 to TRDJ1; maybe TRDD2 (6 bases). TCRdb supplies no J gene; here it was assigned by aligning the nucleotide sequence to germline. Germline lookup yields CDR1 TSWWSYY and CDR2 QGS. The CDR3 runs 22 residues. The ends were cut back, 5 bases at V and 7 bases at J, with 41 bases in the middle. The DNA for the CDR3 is TGTGCTCTTGGGATTCGCAACGTCCGTCCTACCTTACTGGAGGACCTAAGAGGTAAACTCATCTTT. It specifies CALGIRNVRPTLLEDLRGKLIF.

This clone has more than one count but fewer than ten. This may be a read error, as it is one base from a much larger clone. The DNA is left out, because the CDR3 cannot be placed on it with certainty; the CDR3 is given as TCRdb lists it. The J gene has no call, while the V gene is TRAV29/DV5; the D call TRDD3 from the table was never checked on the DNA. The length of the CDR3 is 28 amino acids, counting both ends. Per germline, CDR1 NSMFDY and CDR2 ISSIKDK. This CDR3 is CSVLLCSKRSLPYPRNGGYAVITDKLIF.

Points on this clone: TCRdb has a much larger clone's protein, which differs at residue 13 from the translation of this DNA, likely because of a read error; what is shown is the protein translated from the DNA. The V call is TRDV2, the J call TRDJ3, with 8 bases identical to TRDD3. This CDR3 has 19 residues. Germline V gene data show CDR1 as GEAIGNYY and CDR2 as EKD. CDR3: CACDTGGFGSSWYTRQMFF. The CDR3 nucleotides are TGTGCCTGTGACACTGGGGGATTCGGGAGCTCCTGGTACACCCGACAGATGTTTTTC.

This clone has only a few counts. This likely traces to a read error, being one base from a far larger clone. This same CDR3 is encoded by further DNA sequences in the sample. The CDR3 sequence: CALGEPGLPRYRGIAYTDKLIF. DNA for the CDR3: TGTGCTCTTGGAGAACCTGGCCTTCCTAGGTACAGGGGGATTGCCTACACCGATAAACTCATCTTT. This chain joins TRDV1 and TRDJ1, with D tentatively TRDD2 (8 bases). No J gene is reported in TCRdb; it was inferred here by comparing the DNA with germline. Germline loops: CDR1 TSWWSYY, CDR2 QGS. The CDR3 length is 22 residues.

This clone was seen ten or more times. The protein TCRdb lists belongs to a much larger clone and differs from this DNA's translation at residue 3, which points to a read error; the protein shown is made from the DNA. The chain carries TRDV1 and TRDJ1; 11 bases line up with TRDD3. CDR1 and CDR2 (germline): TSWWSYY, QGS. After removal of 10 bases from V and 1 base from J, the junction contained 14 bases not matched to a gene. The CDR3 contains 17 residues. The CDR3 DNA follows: TGTGCTCCTTCTCTACCGGAGTGGGGGATACGCACCGATAAACTCATCTTT. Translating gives CAPSLPEWGIRTDKLIF.

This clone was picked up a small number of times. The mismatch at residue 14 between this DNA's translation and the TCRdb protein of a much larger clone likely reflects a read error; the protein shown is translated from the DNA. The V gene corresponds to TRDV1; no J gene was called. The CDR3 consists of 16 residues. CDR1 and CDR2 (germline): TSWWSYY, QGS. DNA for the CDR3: TGTGCTCTTGGGGAACGGGGCCGTTTCAACACCGATAAATTCATCTTT. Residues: CALGERGRFNTDKFIF.

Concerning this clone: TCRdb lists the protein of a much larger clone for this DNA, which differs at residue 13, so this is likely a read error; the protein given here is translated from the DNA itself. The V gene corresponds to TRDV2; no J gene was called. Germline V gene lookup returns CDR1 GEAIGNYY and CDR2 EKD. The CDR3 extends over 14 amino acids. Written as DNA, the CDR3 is TGTGCCTGTGACACCGTAGAAATCACCGATAAACTCACCTTT. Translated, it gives CACDTVEITDKLTF.

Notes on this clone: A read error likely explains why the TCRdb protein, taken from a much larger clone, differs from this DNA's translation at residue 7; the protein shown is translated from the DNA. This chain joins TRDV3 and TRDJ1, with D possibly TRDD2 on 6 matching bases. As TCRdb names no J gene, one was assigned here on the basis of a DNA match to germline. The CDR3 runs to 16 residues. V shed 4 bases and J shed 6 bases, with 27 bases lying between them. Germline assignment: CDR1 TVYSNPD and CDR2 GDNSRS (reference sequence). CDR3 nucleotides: TGTGCCTCTCCTACGGCCCGGGAGATAGGCTGGCATAAACTCATCTTT. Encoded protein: CASPTAREIGWHKLIF. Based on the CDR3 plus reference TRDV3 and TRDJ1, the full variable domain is CDKVTQSSPDQTVASGSEVVLLCTYDTVYSNPDLFWYRIRPDYSFQFVFYGDNSRSEGADFTQGRFSVKHILTQKAFHLVISPVRTEDSATYYCASPTAREIGWHKLIFGKGTRVTVEP.

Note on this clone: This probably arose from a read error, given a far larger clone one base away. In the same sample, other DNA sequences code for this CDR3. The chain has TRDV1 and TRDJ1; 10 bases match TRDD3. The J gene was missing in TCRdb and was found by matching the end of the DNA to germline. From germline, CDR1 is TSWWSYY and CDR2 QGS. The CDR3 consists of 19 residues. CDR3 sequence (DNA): TGTGCTCTTGGGTCCCCAGGGGGATACGGTCCTCCGTACACCGACAAACTCATCTTT. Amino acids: CALGSPGGYGPPYTDKLIF.

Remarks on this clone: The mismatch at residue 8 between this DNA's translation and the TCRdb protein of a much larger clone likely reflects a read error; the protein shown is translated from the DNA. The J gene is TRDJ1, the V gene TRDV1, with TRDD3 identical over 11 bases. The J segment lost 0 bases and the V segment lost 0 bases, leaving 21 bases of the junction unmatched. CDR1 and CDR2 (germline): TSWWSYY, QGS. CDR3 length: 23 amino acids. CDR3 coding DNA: TGTGCTCTTGGGGAACTATTTCCTAAGGATCGGATGGGGGATACGCCTTACACCGATAAACTCATCTTT. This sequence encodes CALGELFPKDRMGDTPYTDKLIF.

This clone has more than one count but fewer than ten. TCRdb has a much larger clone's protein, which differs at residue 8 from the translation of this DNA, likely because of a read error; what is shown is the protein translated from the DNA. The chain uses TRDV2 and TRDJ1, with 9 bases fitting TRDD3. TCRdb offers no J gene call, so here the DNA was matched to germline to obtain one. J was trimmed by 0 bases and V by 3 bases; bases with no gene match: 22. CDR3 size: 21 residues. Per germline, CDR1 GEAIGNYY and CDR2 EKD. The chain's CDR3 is CACDQGQVLGDHLSNTDKLIF. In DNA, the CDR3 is TGTGCCTGTGACCAGGGACAAGTACTGGGGGACCACTTAAGTAACACCGATAAACTCATCTTT.

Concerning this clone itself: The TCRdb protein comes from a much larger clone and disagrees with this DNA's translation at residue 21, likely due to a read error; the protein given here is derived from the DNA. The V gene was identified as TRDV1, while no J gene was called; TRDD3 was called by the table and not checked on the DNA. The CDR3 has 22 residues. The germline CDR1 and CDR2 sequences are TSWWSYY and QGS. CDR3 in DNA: TGTGCTCTTGGGGAACTACGCTCCTACCCCTACTGGGGGATACGGTACACCGATAAACTCACCTTT. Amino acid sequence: CALGELRSYPYWGIRYTDKLTF.